The T cell receptor beta chain described here comes from a study of T-cell reconstitution after alpha-beta-depleted transplantation in children. Library preparation (for TCRbeta) was performed with unique molecular identifiers. TCRdb reprocessed the PCR reads with MiXCR, giving one entry per CDR3 protein. The sample yields approximately 79,000 distinct CDR3 sequences, 15% to 20% seen once. This clonotype was recorded at least ten times. The CDR3 loop spans 15 amino acids. J lost 8 bases, V lost 0 bases, and 9 bases had no gene match. The TCR originated in a male patient under 10 years old who had a stem cell transplant for acute lymphoblastic leukemia, so the T cells may come from the graft donor. The sequences come from PBMCs, mostly from graft donor cells, collected 360 days after TCRalphabeta/CD19-depleted stem cell transplant. This chain uses TRBV12-3 or TRBV12-4 with TRBJ1-2, with 7 bases identical to TRBD1. The CDR3 DNA is TGTGCCAGCAGTTTAGCGGGAAAGGGGGCGCAGGGCTACACCTTC. Encoded protein: CASSLAGKGAQGYTF.